Listed below are T cell receptor beta chains from one sample, sequenced in a study of graft-versus-host responses after intestinal transplantation. Which antigens these TCRs recognize remains unknown. Sequencing used immunoSEQ multiplex PCR; TCRdb keeps in-frame clones, though not all of them. The sample holds 81,000 or so clones; approximately 92% are singletons and the top ten take around 1.1%. The starting material was unstimulated CD8+ T cells sorted from spleen or lymph node cells, obtained before transplant. All receptors come from a human donor who was the organ donor for an intestinal transplant. Both conserved end residues are part of each CDR3. Each record gives: clone size, V gene, J gene, D gene, CDR3 protein, CDR3 DNA. A D gene is named only where the DNA matches it firmly. Clone size is stated in some rows and not others, as once, few, many or a class when expanded.

>NA|TRBV7-9|TRBJ2-1|TRBD2
CASSLALAAYNEQFF
TGTGCCAGCAGCTTAGCCCTAGCGGCCTACAATGAGCAGTTCTTC
>NA|TRBV15|TRBJ2-2|NA
CATSRGRGTGELFF
TGTGCCACCAGCAGAGGTCGGGGAACCGGGGAGCTGTTTTTT
>NA|TRBV28|TRBJ2-7|TRBD2
CASRELAGGLYEQYF
TGTGCCAGCAGGGAACTAGCGGGAGGGTTATACGAGCAGTACTTC
>NA|TRBV29-1|TRBJ2-7|NA
CSALGPYEQYF
TGCAGCGCATTGGGGCCCTACGAGCAGTACTTC
>NA|TRBV28|TRBJ1-4|NA
CASSLSARGNEKLFF
TGTGCCAGCAGTTTATCCGCTAGGGGTAATGAAAAACTGTTTTTT
>NA|TRBV7-9|TRBJ2-2|NA
CAIGWAGDTGELFF
TGTGCCATCGGCTGGGCCGGGGACACCGGGGAGCTGTTTTTT
>NA|TRBV30|TRBJ1-2|NA
CACSSGGSGNTF
TGTGCCTGCTCTTCCGGGGGTTCGGGTAACACCTTC
>NA|TRBV5-6|TRBJ2-1|TRBD2
CASSFSLAGDVPYNEQFF
TGTGCCAGCAGCTTCAGCCTAGCGGGAGATGTCCCCTACAATGAGCAGTTCTTC
>NA|TRBV7-7|TRBJ1-3|TRBD1
CASSFPEPDRVFGNTIYF
TGTGCTAGCAGCTTTCCTGAGCCGGACAGGGTGTTTGGAAACACCATATATTTT
>NA|TRBV7-9|TRBJ2-1|NA
CASSLARDFPYNEQFF
TGTGCCAGCAGCTTAGCGAGGGACTTCCCATACAATGAGCAGTTCTTC
>NA|TRBV28|TRBJ1-4|TRBD1
CASSLGTGASEKLFF
TGTGCCAGCAGTCTGGGGACAGGGGCGTCTGAAAAACTGTTTTTT
>NA|TRBV6-8|TRBJ2-2|TRBD2
CASSPKAVKLAGSPRNTGELFF
TGTGCCAGCAGTCCCAAGGCCGTTAAACTAGCGGGAAGCCCACGAAACACCGGGGAGCTGTTTTTT
>NA|TRBV5-1|TRBJ2-2|NA
CASSSDGLINTGELFF
TGCGCCAGCAGCTCGGATGGACTGATAAACACCGGGGAGCTGTTTTTT
>NA|TRBV2|TRBJ2-2|NA
CASSESLAGTNTGELFF
TGTGCCAGCAGTGAATCCCTTGCAGGGACTAACACCGGGGAGCTGTTTTTT
>once|TRBV4-1|TRBJ1-3|NA
CASSQVAYSGNTIYF
TGCGCCAGCAGCCAAGTGGCTTACTCTGGAAACACCATATATTTT
>once|TRBV19|TRBJ2-7|NA
CASSIAETEQYF
TGTGCCAGTAGTATTGCGGAAACCGAGCAGTACTTC
>NA|TRBV7-9|TRBJ2-1|NA
CASSLPFYRVEQFF
TGTGCCAGCAGCTTACCTTTTTATCGGGTAGAGCAGTTCTTC
>NA|TRBV9|TRBJ2-1|TRBD2
CASSEGTSAYNEQFF
TGTGCCAGCAGCGAAGGGACTAGCGCCTACAATGAGCAGTTCTTC
>NA|TRBV5-4|TRBJ1-1|NA
CASSLAGGVNTEAFF
TGTGCCAGCAGCTTGGCAGGAGGAGTTAACACTGAAGCTTTCTTT
>NA|TRBV6-1|TRBJ2-7|TRBD2
CASSAGTSGSYEQYF
TGTGCCAGCAGTGCAGGGACTAGCGGCTCCTACGAGCAGTACTTC
>NA|TRBV19|TRBJ2-7|TRBD1
CASKGQGAYEQYF
TGTGCCAGTAAGGGACAGGGGGCCTACGAGCAGTACTTC
>once|TRBV28|TRBJ2-7|NA
CASGDSGEYEQYF
TGTGCCAGTGGGGACTCTGGGGAATACGAGCAGTACTTC
>NA|TRBV6-5|TRBJ1-5|TRBD1
CASVRTGLNQPQHF
TGTGCCAGCGTTCGGACAGGACTTAATCAGCCCCAGCATTTT
>NA|TRBV5-1|TRBJ1-6|NA
CASSFWLYNSPLHF
TGCGCCAGCAGCTTTTGGCTGTATAATTCACCCCTCCACTTT
>NA|TRBV4-3|TRBJ2-4|NA
CASSLSEPPAAKNIQYF
TGCGCCAGCAGCCTGAGTGAGCCCCCCGCAGCCAAAAACATTCAGTACTTC
>NA|TRBV2|TRBJ2-7|TRBD2
CASIEVAGAPGQYF
TGTGCCAGCATTGAGGTAGCGGGAGCCCCGGGGCAGTACTTC
>NA|TRBV9|TRBJ2-5|TRBD2
CASSVLPRTSGVRRETQYF
TGTGCCAGCAGCGTGCTCCCGCGGACTAGCGGAGTTCGACGAGAGACCCAGTACTTC
>NA|TRBV4-1|TRBJ2-7|TRBD2
CASSQVDGTSYEQYF
TGCGCCAGCAGCCAAGTTGATGGGACTAGCTACGAGCAGTACTTC
>NA|TRBV30|TRBJ1-2|NA
CAWSGPQGNGYTF
TGTGCCTGGTCTGGACCTCAGGGGAATGGCTACACCTTC
>NA|TRBV2|TRBJ2-2|NA
CASTEGRGGGELFF
TGTGCCAGCACAGAAGGCCGGGGAGGCGGGGAGCTGTTTTTT
>NA|TRBV2|TRBJ2-7|NA
CASNPAYEQYF
TGTGCCAGCAATCCGGCCTACGAGCAGTACTTC
>NA|TRBV4-1|TRBJ2-1|TRBD1
CASSQDQGAGNEQFF
TGCGCCAGCAGCCAGGATCAGGGGGCAGGCAATGAGCAGTTCTTC
>NA|TRBV25-1|TRBJ2-5|NA
CASSAPGTQYF
TGTGCCAGCAGTGCCCCCGGGACCCAGTACTTC
>NA|TRBV5-6|TRBJ2-1|NA
CASSLGQAYNEQFF
TGTGCCAGCAGCTTGGGACAGGCCTACAATGAGCAGTTCTTC
>NA|TRBV9|TRBJ1-2|NA
CASSVAAGATYGYTF
TGTGCCAGCAGCGTAGCGGCAGGGGCGACCTATGGCTACACCTTC
>once|TRBV28|TRBJ1-2|NA
CASSLGEGPGYTF
TGTGCCAGCAGTTTGGGAGAAGGGCCCGGCTACACCTTC
>NA|TRBV6-1|TRBJ2-7|TRBD1
CASSEGDRPYEQYF
TGTGCCAGCAGTGAAGGGGACAGGCCCTACGAGCAGTACTTC
>NA|TRBV19|TRBJ1-3|NA
CASNVASYRGNTIYF
TGTGCCAGTAACGTCGCGTCTTACAGGGGAAACACCATATATTTT
>NA|TRBV14|TRBJ1-2|TRBD1
CASSRTGTFYGYTF
TGTGCCAGCAGCCGGACAGGGACGTTCTATGGCTACACCTTC
>NA|TRBV9|TRBJ1-2|NA
CASSAFYGYTF
TGTGCCAGCAGCGCGTTCTATGGCTACACCTTC
>NA|TRBV6-5|TRBJ2-1|TRBD2
CASSYSAGGRYNEQFF
TGTGCCAGCAGTTACTCCGCGGGAGGACGGTACAATGAGCAGTTCTTC
>NA|TRBV27|TRBJ1-5|NA
CASSDRSSNQPQHF
TGTGCCAGCTCCGACAGATCTAGCAATCAGCCCCAGCATTTT
>NA|TRBV19|TRBJ2-5|NA
CASRMTRGEGETQYF
TGTGCCAGTAGGATGACTAGGGGAGAGGGTGAGACCCAGTACTTC
>NA|TRBV14|TRBJ1-1|NA
CASSHAGGAFF
TGTGCCAGCAGCCACGCCGGCGGGGCTTTCTTT
>NA|TRBV10-1|TRBJ2-1|TRBD2
CASSESSSGGVYNEQFF
TGCGCCAGCAGTGAAAGTTCGAGCGGGGGGGTTTACAATGAGCAGTTCTTC
>NA|TRBV6-5|TRBJ1-1|NA
CASRSREENTEAFF
TGTGCCAGCAGATCCCGGGAAGAGAACACTGAAGCTTTCTTT
>NA|TRBV28|TRBJ2-5|TRBD2
CASMTSGMETQYF
TGTGCCAGCATGACTAGCGGGATGGAGACCCAGTACTTC
>NA|TRBV7-9|TRBJ2-1|TRBD2
CASSLASGGILRHEQFF
TGTGCCAGCAGCTTAGCTAGCGGGGGGATTTTAAGGCATGAGCAGTTCTTC
>NA|TRBV7-6|TRBJ2-3|TRBD1
CASSGQGIDTQYF
TGTGCCAGCAGCGGACAGGGGATAGATACGCAGTATTTT
>NA|TRBV7-9|TRBJ2-1|TRBD2
CASRPSREEYEQFF
TGTGCCAGCAGACCCTCCCGGGAGGAGTATGAGCAGTTCTTC
>NA|TRBV28|TRBJ2-1|NA
CASSPPVTGWGPRNNEQFF
TGTGCCAGCAGTCCCCCGGTTACGGGATGGGGTCCGCGAAACAATGAGCAGTTCTTC
>NA|TRBV11-2|TRBJ2-7|TRBD1
CASKGQGIHEQYF
TGTGCCAGCAAGGGACAGGGGATCCACGAGCAGTACTTC
>NA|TRBV16|TRBJ2-1|NA
CASSQGSPNEQFF
TGTGCCAGCAGCCAGGGGAGCCCCAATGAGCAGTTCTTC
>NA|TRBV30|TRBJ1-1|NA
CAWSGPPGTGEAFF
TGTGCCTGGAGTGGCCCCCCGGGTACTGGTGAAGCTTTCTTT
>NA|TRBV2|TRBJ2-5|NA
CASDQPGVWTQYF
TGTGCCAGCGACCAGCCCGGGGTATGGACCCAGTACTTC